The sample holds a few counts of the clone carrying this T cell receptor (beta chain). Antigen: not known. Germline values: CDR1 SNHLY, CDR2 FYNNEI. The V end lost 4 bases, the J end lost 7 bases, and 19 bases lay between the germline ends. The CDR3 is 16 amino acids. The survey-level immunoSEQ assay was used. Sequencing used immunoSEQ multiplex PCR; TCRdb keeps in-frame clones, though not all of them. The profile shows roughly 30,000 clones, around nine tenths of them singletons. The sample belongs to a study of multiple sclerosis patients with progressive multifocal leukoencephalopathy. Notes on the study in general: Less diverse TRB repertoires were suggested in most PML patients.

The time point here: before natalizumab initiation. The T0 samples predate the first natalizumab infusion. This chain uses TRBV2 with TRBJ2-2; the D is unclear. The sample taken for sequencing was PBMCs. This receptor was obtained from a human donor with multiple sclerosis. The CDR3 sequence: CASSGPKVSRSGELFF. The CDR3 DNA reads as TGTGCCAGCAGTGGTCCTAAGGTTTCGAGGAGCGGGGAGCTGTTTTTT. The entire variable domain, with the rest obtained from reference TRBV2 and TRBJ2-2, is as follows: EPEVTQTPSHQVTQMGQEVILRCVPISNHLYFYWYRQILGQKVEFLVSFYNNEISEKSEIFDDQFSVERPDGSNFTLKIRSTKLEDSAMYFCASSGPKVSRSGELFFGEGSRLTVL.